These T cell receptor beta chains were read from a single sample in a study of T-cell memory formation after mild COVID-19. TCRdb called the 5' RACE reads again in MiXCR, with one record for every CDR3 protein. The sample includes some 300,000 distinct CDR3 sequences, 20% to 25% of them seen just once. Sequenced: PBMCs or a T cell subset sorted from them (not recorded which). These receptors were taken from a man between 18 and 35 years old who had mild COVID-19 (a few samples of this study predate the infection). Cell type and time point are not known. CDR3s include the opening cysteine and the closing phenylalanine or tryptophan. Fields, in order: D gene, V gene, J gene, clone size, CDR3 protein, CDR3 DNA. D genes are given only for firm matches. Part of the rows lack a size; the others show once, few, many or a class for expanded clones.

D gene: NA
V gene: TRBV6-5
J gene: TRBJ1-4
clone size: few
CDR3 protein: CASQDFNEKLFF
CDR3 DNA: TGTGCCAGCCAGGATTTTAATGAAAAACTGTTTTTT

D gene: NA
V gene: TRBV2
J gene: TRBJ2-2
clone size: few
CDR3 protein: CASSAGIVDTGELFF
CDR3 DNA: TGTGCCAGCAGTGCAGGAATAGTAGACACCGGGGAGCTGTTTTTT

D gene: NA
V gene: TRBV7-9
J gene: TRBJ1-3
clone size: NA
CDR3 protein: CASSLETPGNTIYF
CDR3 DNA: TGTGCCAGCAGCCTTGAGACTCCTGGAAACACCATATATTTT

D gene: NA
V gene: TRBV5-1
J gene: TRBJ2-3
clone size: NA
CDR3 protein: CASSLYRSTDTQYF
CDR3 DNA: TGCGCCAGCAGCTTGTACAGAAGCACAGATACGCAGTATTTT

D gene: TRBD1
V gene: TRBV7-2
J gene: TRBJ1-4
clone size: NA
CDR3 protein: CASSHSLRTGLGKLFF
CDR3 DNA: TGTGCCAGCAGCCATTCACTAAGGACAGGGCTGGGAAAACTGTTTTTT

D gene: NA
V gene: TRBV5-1
J gene: TRBJ2-7
clone size: few
CDR3 protein: CASSSLPGGRTYEQYF
CDR3 DNA: TGCGCCAGCAGCTCCTTACCCGGTGGGAGAACCTACGAGCAGTACTTC

D gene: NA
V gene: TRBV12-3/TRBV12-4
J gene: TRBJ2-5
clone size: NA
CDR3 protein: CASSVSRKTQYF
CDR3 DNA: TGTGCCAGCAGCGTGTCCAGGAAGACCCAGTACTTC

D gene: NA
V gene: TRBV4-1
J gene: TRBJ2-5
clone size: NA
CDR3 protein: CASSQGGELKETQYF
CDR3 DNA: TGCGCCAGCAGCCAAGGGGGAGAGCTTAAAGAGACCCAGTACTTC

D gene: NA
V gene: TRBV3-1
J gene: TRBJ1-5
clone size: few
CDR3 protein: CASSHGGTNQPQHF
CDR3 DNA: TGTGCCAGCAGCCACGGGGGGACGAATCAGCCCCAGCATTTT

D gene: NA
V gene: TRBV7-9
J gene: TRBJ2-1
clone size: NA
CDR3 protein: CASSPLGRGSYNEQFF
CDR3 DNA: TGTGCCAGCAGCCCCCTGGGCCGGGGGTCCTACAATGAGCAGTTCTTC

D gene: NA
V gene: TRBV6-6
J gene: TRBJ1-4
clone size: few
CDR3 protein: CASTPTLGHGFGKLFF
CDR3 DNA: TGTGCCAGCACTCCTACCCTGGGGCACGGTTTCGGAAAACTGTTTTTT

D gene: NA
V gene: TRBV20-1
J gene: TRBJ2-5
clone size: NA
CDR3 protein: CSAGRSGIQETQYF
CDR3 DNA: TGCAGTGCTGGCCGTTCTGGGATCCAAGAGACCCAGTACTTC

D gene: NA
V gene: TRBV9
J gene: TRBJ2-4
clone size: few
CDR3 protein: CASSVGTDGIQYF
CDR3 DNA: TGTGCCAGCAGCGTAGGCACGGATGGGATTCAGTACTTC

D gene: NA
V gene: TRBV20-1
J gene: TRBJ1-6
clone size: few
CDR3 protein: CSARDLEYSYNSPLHF
CDR3 DNA: TGCAGTGCTAGAGATCTGGAATACTCCTATAATTCACCCCTCCACTTT

D gene: TRBD1
V gene: TRBV20-1
J gene: TRBJ2-5
clone size: few
CDR3 protein: CSASSTGGSWETQYF
CDR3 DNA: TGCAGTGCTAGCTCGACAGGGGGATCGTGGGAGACCCAGTACTTC

D gene: NA
V gene: TRBV6-5
J gene: TRBJ2-5
clone size: NA
CDR3 protein: CASSYLVEETQYF
CDR3 DNA: TGTGCCAGCAGTTACCTAGTAGAAGAGACCCAGTACTTC

D gene: TRBD1
V gene: TRBV2
J gene: TRBJ2-7
clone size: NA
CDR3 protein: CASTGTGGRYEQYF
CDR3 DNA: TGTGCCAGCACTGGGACAGGGGGAAGGTACGAGCAGTACTTC

D gene: TRBD2
V gene: TRBV5-6
J gene: TRBJ2-6
clone size: many
CDR3 protein: CASSPGLSGANVLTF
CDR3 DNA: TGTGCCAGCAGCCCGGGACTATCCGGGGCCAACGTCCTGACTTTC

D gene: TRBD1
V gene: TRBV7-8
J gene: TRBJ1-1
clone size: NA
CDR3 protein: CASSFGQGSTEAFF
CDR3 DNA: TGTGCCAGCAGCTTCGGACAGGGGAGCACTGAAGCTTTCTTT

D gene: NA
V gene: TRBV2
J gene: TRBJ2-3
clone size: many
CDR3 protein: CASSPELNTQYF
CDR3 DNA: TGTGCCAGCTCCCCCGAACTGAATACGCAGTATTTT

D gene: NA
V gene: TRBV4-1
J gene: TRBJ2-1
clone size: NA
CDR3 protein: CASSRGSGTVYNEQFF
CDR3 DNA: TGCGCCAGCAGCCGGGGGTCCGGGACTGTCTACAATGAGCAGTTCTTC

D gene: NA
V gene: TRBV20-1
J gene: TRBJ1-1
clone size: few
CDR3 protein: CSAIPTAGDTEAFF
CDR3 DNA: TGCAGTGCTATCCCGACAGCGGGGGACACTGAAGCTTTCTTT

D gene: NA
V gene: TRBV9
J gene: TRBJ2-5
clone size: NA
CDR3 protein: CASSVGTGGLETQYF
CDR3 DNA: TGTGCCAGCAGCGTAGGGACAGGAGGGTTGGAGACCCAGTACTTC

D gene: NA
V gene: TRBV3-1
J gene: TRBJ2-3
clone size: few
CDR3 protein: CASSQDGSRGYTQYF
CDR3 DNA: TGTGCCAGCAGCCAAGATGGGTCCCGGGGATATACGCAGTATTTT

D gene: TRBD2
V gene: TRBV5-1
J gene: TRBJ2-5
clone size: NA
CDR3 protein: CASSDGVLAQALKTQYF
CDR3 DNA: TGCGCCAGCAGCGACGGAGTACTAGCGCAAGCCCTTAAGACCCAGTACTTC

D gene: NA
V gene: TRBV7-2
J gene: TRBJ2-7
clone size: many
CDR3 protein: CASSLEWGYHEQYF
CDR3 DNA: TGTGCCAGCAGCTTAGAATGGGGATACCACGAGCAGTACTTC

D gene: NA
V gene: TRBV4-2
J gene: TRBJ2-5
clone size: NA
CDR3 protein: CASSQRAGRETQYF
CDR3 DNA: TGTGCCAGCAGCCAAAGGGCAGGGCGGGAGACCCAGTACTTC

D gene: NA
V gene: TRBV6-2/TRBV6-3
J gene: TRBJ2-1
clone size: few
CDR3 protein: CASSFPKGNEQFF
CDR3 DNA: TGTGCCAGCAGTTTCCCCAAAGGGAATGAGCAGTTCTTC

D gene: NA
V gene: TRBV20-1
J gene: TRBJ1-5
clone size: few
CDR3 protein: CSAQGLAERNQPQHF
CDR3 DNA: TGCAGTGCTCAGGGGTTGGCAGAGCGCAATCAGCCCCAGCATTTT

D gene: NA
V gene: TRBV6-5
J gene: TRBJ1-2
clone size: few
CDR3 protein: CASSYSLAGFYGYTF
CDR3 DNA: TGTGCCAGCAGTTACTCGTTAGCGGGTTTCTATGGCTACACCTTC

D gene: NA
V gene: TRBV24-1
J gene: TRBJ2-3
clone size: NA
CDR3 protein: CATSELGARKDTQYF
CDR3 DNA: TGTGCCACCAGTGAGTTGGGGGCCAGGAAAGATACGCAGTATTTT

D gene: NA
V gene: TRBV7-2
J gene: TRBJ2-3
clone size: NA
CDR3 protein: CASSLLGVAVTDTQYF
CDR3 DNA: TGTGCCAGCAGCTTACTAGGGGTTGCCGTCACAGATACGCAGTATTTT

D gene: TRBD2
V gene: TRBV4-3
J gene: TRBJ2-2
clone size: NA
CDR3 protein: CASSLRLDSGVYGELFF
CDR3 DNA: TGCGCCAGCAGCCTCCGACTGGATAGCGGGGTTTACGGGGAGCTGTTTTTT

D gene: TRBD1
V gene: TRBV11-2
J gene: TRBJ2-1
clone size: NA
CDR3 protein: CASSLGDSLEQFF
CDR3 DNA: TGTGCCAGCAGCTTAGGGGACAGCCTTGAGCAGTTCTTC

D gene: NA
V gene: TRBV7-2
J gene: TRBJ2-2
clone size: few
CDR3 protein: CASSPWIGGELFF
CDR3 DNA: TGTGCCAGCAGCCCATGGATTGGCGGGGAGCTGTTTTTT

D gene: NA
V gene: TRBV29-1
J gene: TRBJ2-5
clone size: few
CDR3 protein: CSETRPVGTQYF
CDR3 DNA: TGCAGCGAAACCCGGCCGGTGGGGACCCAGTACTTC

D gene: TRBD2
V gene: TRBV20-1
J gene: TRBJ2-3
clone size: NA
CDR3 protein: CSAPSGGAKDTQYF
CDR3 DNA: TGCAGTGCTCCTAGCGGGGGGGCGAAAGATACGCAGTATTTT

D gene: TRBD2
V gene: TRBV20-1
J gene: TRBJ2-1
clone size: few
CDR3 protein: CSAHSGGADSYNEQFF
CDR3 DNA: TGCAGTGCGCATTCGGGGGGGGCAGACTCCTACAATGAGCAGTTCTTC

D gene: NA
V gene: TRBV4-1
J gene: TRBJ2-3
clone size: NA
CDR3 protein: CASSQVTPPDTQYF
CDR3 DNA: TGCGCCAGCAGCCAAGTGACTCCTCCGGATACGCAGTATTTT

D gene: TRBD1
V gene: TRBV20-1
J gene: TRBJ2-7
clone size: many
CDR3 protein: CSARARTGLDEQYF
CDR3 DNA: TGCAGTGCTAGAGCCCGGACAGGGCTAGACGAGCAGTACTTC

D gene: NA
V gene: TRBV5-1
J gene: TRBJ2-4
clone size: NA
CDR3 protein: CASSRGEGNIQYF
CDR3 DNA: TGCGCCAGCAGCCGGGGCGAGGGAAACATTCAGTACTTC

D gene: NA
V gene: TRBV6-5
J gene: TRBJ2-3
clone size: NA
CDR3 protein: CASSYRPLTGSGTDTQYF
CDR3 DNA: TGTGCCAGCAGTTACCGTCCGCTTACAGGGTCTGGAACAGATACGCAGTATTTT

D gene: NA
V gene: TRBV10-3
J gene: TRBJ2-7
clone size: few
CDR3 protein: CAISQGGEQYF
CDR3 DNA: TGTGCCATCAGTCAGGGGGGCGAGCAGTACTTC

D gene: TRBD1
V gene: TRBV10-3
J gene: TRBJ1-2
clone size: few
CDR3 protein: CAISARQGNYGYTF
CDR3 DNA: TGTGCCATCAGTGCGCGACAGGGTAACTATGGCTACACCTTC

D gene: NA
V gene: TRBV6-5
J gene: TRBJ1-1
clone size: few
CDR3 protein: CASSSHLQINTEAFF
CDR3 DNA: TGTGCCAGCAGTTCCCATTTACAGATAAACACTGAAGCTTTCTTT

D gene: TRBD2
V gene: TRBV4-1
J gene: TRBJ2-3
clone size: few
CDR3 protein: CASSQGGVAGDNTQYF
CDR3 DNA: TGCGCCAGCAGCCAAGGAGGAGTAGCGGGGGATAATACGCAGTATTTT

D gene: TRBD1
V gene: TRBV20-1
J gene: TRBJ1-1
clone size: many
CDR3 protein: CSARVPLGTAASQAFF
CDR3 DNA: TGCAGTGCTAGAGTGCCTTTAGGGACAGCGGCATCTCAAGCTTTCTTT

D gene: NA
V gene: TRBV4-1
J gene: TRBJ2-1
clone size: once
CDR3 protein: CASSQEIGAYNEQFF
CDR3 DNA: TGCGCCAGCAGCCAAGAAATCGGGGCCTACAATGAGCAGTTCTTC

D gene: TRBD2
V gene: TRBV5-1
J gene: TRBJ2-5
clone size: few
CDR3 protein: CASGPGGAVETQYF
CDR3 DNA: TGCGCCAGCGGGCCGGGGGGGGCGGTGGAGACCCAGTACTTC

D gene: NA
V gene: TRBV2
J gene: TRBJ2-1
clone size: NA
CDR3 protein: CASSREDVGSMQFF
CDR3 DNA: TGTGCCAGCAGTCGCGAAGATGTAGGGAGTATGCAGTTCTTC

D gene: NA
V gene: TRBV12-3/TRBV12-4
J gene: TRBJ2-1
clone size: few
CDR3 protein: CASSPSFSGNSYNEQFF
CDR3 DNA: TGTGCCAGCAGTCCCAGTTTCTCCGGGAATTCCTACAATGAGCAGTTCTTC

D gene: NA
V gene: TRBV7-2
J gene: TRBJ2-5
clone size: many
CDR3 protein: CASSLQGGRETQYF
CDR3 DNA: TGTGCCAGCAGCTTACAGGGTGGTCGGGAGACCCAGTACTTC

D gene: NA
V gene: TRBV7-7
J gene: TRBJ1-3
clone size: few
CDR3 protein: CASSLTWGIENTIYF
CDR3 DNA: TGTGCCAGCAGCTTAACTTGGGGTATTGAAAACACCATATATTTT

D gene: NA
V gene: TRBV5-6
J gene: TRBJ2-5
clone size: NA
CDR3 protein: CASSLVAGGVETQYF
CDR3 DNA: TGTGCCAGCAGCTTGGTTGCAGGTGGGGTAGAGACCCAGTACTTC

D gene: NA
V gene: TRBV7-3
J gene: TRBJ2-2
clone size: NA
CDR3 protein: CASSPRLSSGELFF
CDR3 DNA: TGTGCCAGCAGCCCCCGGCTCTCGTCCGGGGAGCTGTTTTTT